This TCR beta chain emerged from a study of blood T cell repertoires in COVID-19. Study-wide context: The United States, Italy and Spain provided the acute and convalescent COVID-19 samples. PBMCs, B-cell-depleted T cells, or T cells were the source of the cDNA or gDNA that made up the material.

The table came from immunoSEQ multiplex PCR; TCRdb's copy has only in-frame clones and leaves some out. This sample yields roughly 200,000 clones, of which about 76% are seen a single time; around 7.9% belongs to the top ten. The TCR was taken from a woman in her forties or fifties with active or convalescent COVID-19. The specimen was peripheral blood.

DNA of the CDR3: TGTGCCAGCAGTACAACGGACAGGGACACAGATACGCAGTATTTT. Translating it yields CASSTTDRDTDTQYF. The chain couples TRBV27 to TRBJ2-3, with 8 bases fitting TRBD1. Unmatched junction bases numbered 6, after V lost 5 bases and J lost 2 bases. The CDR3 totals 15 residues. Germline CDR1 is MNHEY and CDR2 is SMNVEV (reference sequence).